This T cell receptor (beta chain) was documented in a study of blood T cell repertoires in COVID-19. At the level of the study: From the United States, Italy and Spain came samples of acute and convalescent COVID-19. T cells, B-cell-depleted T cells, or PBMCs provided the cDNA or gDNA that served as material.

Methods used by the authors: Scientists estimated how many nucleated cells there were by amplifying reference gene primers. Sequencing used immunoSEQ multiplex PCR; TCRdb keeps in-frame clones, though not all of them. The D gene and trimming were derived from the DNA, and the V and J assignments and clone size from that table. The sample includes about 24,000 clones, roughly 87% of them seen just once. CDR1 and CDR2 from the germline V gene are SGHVS and FNYEAQ. The V and J ends lost 4 bases and 4 bases, in that order; junction bases with no gene match: 0. The CDR3 loop spans 13 amino acids. This TCR was sampled from a human donor in a cohort sampled during active COVID-19. Sequencing was performed on peripheral blood. This chain connects TRBV7-6 to TRBJ1-1; 10 bases map to TRBD1. The chain's CDR3 is CASSWTGGTEAFF. The CDR3 coding sequence is TGTGCCAGCAGCTGGACAGGGGGCACTGAAGCTTTCTTT. The whole variable domain, filled in from reference TRBV7-6 and TRBJ1-1, reads GAGVSQSPRYKVTKRGQDVALRCDPISGHVSLYWYRQALGQGPEFLTYFNYEAQQDKSGLPNDRFSAERPEGSISTLTIQRTEQRDSAMYRCASSWTGGTEAFFGQGTRLTVV.